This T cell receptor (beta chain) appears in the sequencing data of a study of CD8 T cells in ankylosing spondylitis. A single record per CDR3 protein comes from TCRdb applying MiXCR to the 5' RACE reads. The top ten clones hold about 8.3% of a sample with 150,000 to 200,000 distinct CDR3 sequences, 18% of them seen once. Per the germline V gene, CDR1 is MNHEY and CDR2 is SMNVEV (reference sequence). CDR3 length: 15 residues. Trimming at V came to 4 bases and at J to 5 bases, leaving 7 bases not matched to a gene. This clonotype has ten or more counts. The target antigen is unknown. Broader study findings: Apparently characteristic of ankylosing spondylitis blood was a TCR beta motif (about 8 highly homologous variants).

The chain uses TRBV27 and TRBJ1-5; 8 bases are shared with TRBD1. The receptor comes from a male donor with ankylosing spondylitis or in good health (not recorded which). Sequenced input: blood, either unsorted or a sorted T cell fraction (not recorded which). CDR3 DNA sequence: TGTGCCAGCAGTTCAGAGACAGGGGCCGATCAGCCCCAGCATTTT. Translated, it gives CASSSETGADQPQHF.